A selection of T cell receptor beta chains follows, all from one sample in a study of cytomegalovirus exposure and HLA in healthy donors. Some clones are missing from TCRdb's copy, which holds only in-frame ones; the method was immunoSEQ multiplex PCR. The sample yields around 150,000 clones, around 80% seen once. The sample was PBMCs. The receptor set was obtained from a young man in good health and CMV-seronegative. CDR3s include the opening cysteine and the closing phenylalanine or tryptophan.

J: TRBJ1-6
V: TRBV28
CDR3: CASTPSARGSPLHF

J: TRBJ1-5
V: TRBV28
CDR3: CASSLDRLNQPQHF

J: TRBJ1-5
V: TRBV5-8
CDR3: CASSWYGGQPAWGNQPQHF

J: TRBJ1-2
V: TRBV9
CDR3: CASSETEGHYYGYTF

J: TRBJ2-1
V: TRBV6-6
CDR3: CASSYSTTSGSGEQFF

J: TRBJ2-2
V: TRBV4-1
CDR3: CASSHGQGPNTGELFF

J: TRBJ2-1
V: TRBV9
CDR3: CASSVGHLAETMGNEQFF